The present entry profiles one T cell receptor beta chain with its context. Original methodology: The authors estimated nucleated cell counts from reference gene primer amplification. Sequencing used immunoSEQ multiplex PCR; TCRdb keeps in-frame clones, though not all of them. That table is the source of V, J and clone size, and D and trimming were worked out from the DNA. The sample yields over 60,000 clones, 86% seen once. The data are from a study of blood T cell repertoires in COVID-19. Germline V lookup: CDR1 SGHDT, CDR2 YYEEEE. The J segment lost 5 bases and the V segment lost 2 bases, leaving 8 bases of the junction unmatched. This CDR3 region has 15 residues.

Sequencing was done on a sample of peripheral blood. The TCR was taken from a man between 65 and 85 years old with active or convalescent COVID-19. The chain carries TRBV5-6 and TRBJ2-5, with 8 bases matching TRBD2. As DNA, the CDR3 is TGTGCCAGCAGCTTCGGGACTAGGGCCCGCGAGACCCAGTACTTC. This codes for CASSFGTRARETQYF.